This T cell receptor (beta chain) is from a study of blood T cell repertoires in COVID-19. Background on the study: The origin of the acute and convalescent COVID-19 samples was the United States, Italy and Spain. From T cells, B-cell-depleted T cells, or PBMCs came the material, which was cDNA or gDNA.

This CDR3 contains 14 residues. The germline V and J ends were trimmed by 4 bases and 3 bases, with 7 bases remaining between them. Germline CDR1 reads MGHRA; CDR2 reads YSYEKL. Authors' analysis steps: Reference gene primer amplification yielded estimated nucleated cell counts. Using immunoSEQ multiplex PCR, the repertoire was profiled, and TCRdb retains in-frame clones only, with some absent. Clone size and the V and J calls come from that table; the DNA yielded D and trimming. This sample has 110,000 or so clones, with roughly 85% found just once. The genes are TRBV4-1 and TRBJ2-6; TRBD2 is a possible D gene (5 bases). Sequenced material: peripheral blood. This TCR was sampled from a human donor in a cohort sampled during active COVID-19. The CDR3, as DNA: TGCGCCAGCAGCCGAGGGTATGGGGCCAACGTCCTGACTTTC. Translated, it gives CASSRGYGANVLTF.